The 29 T cell receptor beta chains in this list originate from one sample, sequenced in a study of blood T cell repertoires in COVID-19. TCRdb's table, derived via immunoSEQ multiplex PCR, lists solely in-frame clones and lacks some. The data contain fewer than 50,000 clones, roughly 71% of them seen just once; the ten biggest clones take up 6.2%. The material sequenced was peripheral blood. Source of these receptors: an elderly man with acute or convalescent COVID-19.

J is TRBJ1-1 and V is TRBV28; tentatively, D is TRBD1 (5 bases). Trimming took 5 bases from V and 7 from J, leaving 32 bases between them. This CDR3 region has 19 residues. The germline V gene encodes CDR1 MDHEN and CDR2 SYDVKM. CDR3 sequence: CASSPFSWGTPEHPGEAFF. CDR3 DNA sequence: TGTGCCAGCAGTCCATTTAGTTGGGGGACTCCAGAACACCCCGGTGAAGCTTTCTTT.

This clone was counted between two and nine times. The chain combines TRBV19 with TRBJ1-1; D not resolved. This CDR3 is 15 amino acids long. The V end lost 7 bases, the J end lost 0 bases, and 15 bases lay between the germline ends. From germline, CDR1 is LNHDA and CDR2 SQIVND (reference sequence). Here the CDR3 DNA reads TGTGCCAGTACCTCTCGAAGCAGGATGAACACTGAAGCTTTCTTT. Protein product: CASTSRSRMNTEAFF. The full variable domain, completed using reference TRBV19 and TRBJ1-1, is DGGITQSPKYLFRKEGQNVTLSCEQNLNHDAMYWYRQDPGQGLRLIYYSQIVNDFQKGDIAEGYSVSREKKESFPLTVTSAQKNPTAFYLCASTSRSRMNTEAFFGQGTRLTVV.

This clone was picked up a small number of times. This rearrangement joins TRBV3-1 (or the pseudogene TRBV3-2) to TRBJ1-5; D remains unclear. The CDR3 loop spans 13 amino acids. CDR1 and CDR2 (germline): LGHDT, YNNKEL (reference sequence). The ends were cut back, 5 bases at V and 7 bases at J, with 12 bases in the middle. The CDR3 sequence is CASSIQREQPQHF. CDR3 bases: TGTGCCAGCAGCATACAAAGGGAGCAGCCCCAGCATTTT.

This clone was seen only a few times. The V call is TRBV7-9, the J call TRBJ2-7, with D maybe TRBD2 (6 bases). V was shortened by 4 bases and J by 3 bases, with 7 bases between the two germline ends. From germline, CDR1 is SEHNR and CDR2 FQNEAQ (reference sequence). The CDR3 totals 12 residues. This CDR3 reads CASSSTSYEQYF. The DNA for the CDR3 is TGTGCCAGCAGCTCGACTAGCTACGAGCAGTACTTC. The full variable domain, with the rest looked up from reference TRBV7-9 and TRBJ2-7, is DTGVSQNPRHKITKRGQNVTFRCDPISEHNRLYWYRQTLGQGPEFLTYFQNEAQLEKSRLLSDRFSAERPKGSFSTLEIQRTEQGDSAMYLCASSSTSYEQYFGPGTRLTVT.

The genes are TRBV9 and TRBJ1-4, with 10 nucleotides matching TRBD1. V gave up 2 bases and J gave up 6 bases; unmatched junction bases: 4. From germline, CDR1 is SGDLS and CDR2 YYNGEE. The CDR3 has 15 residues. The CDR3 loop is CASSVSGTGDEKLFF. The CDR3 bases are TGTGCCAGCAGCGTTTCCGGGACAGGGGATGAAAAACTGTTTTTT.

This chain links TRBV3-1 (or the pseudogene TRBV3-2) with TRBJ2-3; perhaps TRBD1 as D (7 bases). The CDR3 contains 14 residues. The germline V gene has CDR1 LGHDT and CDR2 YNNKEL (reference sequence). V dropped 4 bases and J dropped 4 bases, with 12 bases sitting between them. The CDR3 region has the DNA TGTGCCAGCAGCCGCGGCAGGGGGGCAGATACGCAGTATTTT. Amino acids: CASSRGRGADTQYF.

This sequence joins TRBV5-6 and TRBJ1-4; no clear D gene. V lost 1 base and J 8 bases, leaving 9 bases between the germline ends. Germline CDR1 and CDR2: SGHDT and YYEEEE. There are 13 residues in the CDR3. CDR3 amino acids: CASSLPEGEKLFF. The CDR3 DNA follows: TGTGCCAGCAGCTTGCCCGAGGGAGAAAAACTGTTTTTT.

The chain joins TRBV28 to TRBJ1-2; D might be TRBD1 (6 bases). The V gene's germline CDR1 is MDHEN and CDR2 SYDVKM. The length of the CDR3 is 12 residues. V gave up 5 bases and J gave up 2 bases, with 6 bases separating them. The CDR3 region has the DNA TGTGCCAGCAGTGGGGGCAACTATGGCTACACCTTC. This translates into CASSGGNYGYTF.

V and J are TRBV27 and TRBJ2-6, with 7 bases fitting TRBD1. Germline assignment: CDR1 MNHEY and CDR2 SMNVEV (reference sequence). V lost 5 bases, J lost 2 bases, and 3 bases stayed unmatched. The CDR3 is made up of 15 amino acids. CDR3 amino acids: CASSVTGTGANVLTF. DNA of the CDR3: TGTGCCAGCAGTGTGACAGGGACTGGGGCCAACGTCCTGACTTTC.

V gene TRBV7-8 combines with J gene TRBJ2-1, with D maybe TRBD1 (6 bases). Germline values: CDR1 SGHVS, CDR2 FQNEAQ. CDR3 length: 15 residues. The V end was cut by 4 bases, the J end by 5 bases, with 15 bases between. The CDR3, as DNA: TGTGCCAGCAGCTCAGGGGTTAGGGCCCACAATGAGCAGTTCTTC. Translating it yields CASSSGVRAHNEQFF.

This chain uses TRBV5-1 with TRBJ2-7; 7 nucleotides line up with TRBD2. Germline V CDR1 and CDR2: SGHRS, YFSETQ. The junction had 7 bases not matched to a gene; V was cut back by 0 bases and J by 7 bases. The CDR3 is 14 amino acids. CDR3 sequence: CASSLVGGSGEQYF. The CDR3 nucleotides are TGCGCCAGCAGCTTGGTGGGGGGGTCGGGTGAGCAGTACTTC.

The chain is built from TRBV7-9 and TRBJ1-5, with D perhaps matching TRBD1 (5 bases). V lost 5 bases to trimming and J lost 2 bases, with 13 bases between them. CDR1 and CDR2 from the germline V gene are SEHNR and FQNEAQ (reference sequence). The CDR3 is 15 residues long. DNA of the CDR3: TGTGCCAGCAGCGGCAGGGTTGTCGGCAATCAGCCCCAGCATTTT. Translating it yields CASSGRVVGNQPQHF.

V is TRBV5-1 and J is TRBJ1-3, with unresolved D. CDR3 size: 16 residues. The germline V gene encodes CDR1 SGHRS and CDR2 YFSETQ. V was clipped by 0 bases and J by 0 bases, with 10 bases between them. In nucleotides, the CDR3 is TGCGCCAGCAGCTTGGTCGGGGTCCGCTCTGGAAACACCATATATTTT. Encoded protein: CASSLVGVRSGNTIYF.

This clone was detected a few times. The chain combines TRBV18 with TRBJ1-2; a possible D gene is TRBD1 (6 bases). The CDR3 has 14 residues. The ends were cut back, 1 base at V and 2 bases at J, with 8 bases in the middle. CDR1 KGHSH and CDR2 LQKENI come from the germline V gene. The CDR3 is CASSPQGQNYGYTF. The DNA for the CDR3 is TGTGCCAGCTCACCACAAGGACAGAACTATGGCTACACCTTC.

The chain employs TRBV5-1 and TRBJ2-3; TRBD2 agrees at 8 bases. The germline V gene encodes CDR1 SGHRS and CDR2 YFSETQ. V gave up 0 bases and J gave up 6 bases; unmatched junction bases: 3. The CDR3 sequence is 14 residues long. CDR3 protein: CASSLAAGADTQYF. As DNA, the CDR3 is TGCGCCAGCAGCTTGGCAGCGGGGGCGGATACGCAGTATTTT.

This clone has more than one count but fewer than ten. The J gene is TRBJ1-2, the V gene TRBV3-1 (or the pseudogene TRBV3-2); D call uncertain. The CDR3 has 14 amino acids. Germline loops: CDR1 LGHDT, CDR2 YNNKEL (reference sequence). The ends were cut back, 1 base at V and 5 bases at J, with 11 bases in the middle. The DNA of the CDR3 is TGTGCCAGCAGCCAAGGGGCGGGATCATATGGCTACACCTTC. It is translated as CASSQGAGSYGYTF.

V usage is TRBV6-4 and J usage is TRBJ1-4; a weak D match, TRBD1 (5 bases). V gave up 0 bases and J gave up 1 base, with 15 bases separating them. The germline V gene encodes CDR1 MRHNA and CDR2 SNTAGT. The CDR3 is 18 residues long. The CDR3 reads CASSDSGRVKITNEKLFF. The CDR3 DNA reads TGTGCCAGCAGTGACTCAGGCAGGGTGAAAATAACTAATGAAAAACTGTTTTTT.

This clone was recorded a few times. The J gene is TRBJ1-1, the V gene TRBV7-9, with D possibly matching TRBD1 (6 bases). The CDR3 is 16 amino acids. Per germline, CDR1 SEHNR and CDR2 FQNEAQ (reference sequence). V was cut by 3 bases and J by 0 bases, with 14 bases left in between. The CDR3 bases are TGTGCCAGCAGCTTCCTACAGGGCTGGGTGAACACTGAAGCTTTCTTT. It translates to CASSFLQGWVNTEAFF.

This sequence joins TRBV29-1 and TRBJ2-1; possibly TRBD1 for D (6 bases). Per the germline V gene, CDR1 is SQVTM and CDR2 is ANQGSEA. V was trimmed by 6 bases and J by 5 bases, leaving 11 bases between them. The CDR3 is 12 residues long. For the CDR3, the DNA is TGCAGCGTGAGCGACAGGAACAATGAGCAGTTCTTC. This translates into CSVSDRNNEQFF.

The V gene is TRBV24-1, the J gene TRBJ2-1, with D perhaps matching TRBD2 (5 bases). From germline, CDR1 is KGHDR and CDR2 SFDVKD. V was clipped by 2 bases and J by 8 bases, with 9 bases between them. The CDR3 runs 13 residues. The CDR3 reads CATSDSHGDEQFF. CDR3 bases: TGTGCCACCAGTGATTCGCACGGGGATGAGCAGTTCTTC.

This clone was seen a few times. V gene TRBV5-8 combines with J gene TRBJ2-5, with D possibly matching TRBD1 (6 bases). The germline gives CDR1 SGHTS, CDR2 YDEGEE. V gave up 2 bases and J gave up 6 bases, with 17 bases separating them. The CDR3 contains 15 residues. This CDR3 is CASSFGQTFGQTQYF. The DNA for the CDR3 is TGTGCCAGCAGCTTTGGACAGACTTTTGGACAGACCCAGTACTTC.

The chain has TRBV5-8 and TRBJ2-1; 11 bases align to TRBD2. The germline gives CDR1 SGHTS, CDR2 YDEGEE. Germline trimming cut 2 bases from V and 6 bases from J; bases unmatched to any gene: 4. The CDR3 loop spans 15 amino acids. The CDR3: CASSFSGGAFNEQFF. The CDR3 DNA reads as TGTGCCAGCAGCTTTAGCGGGGGGGCCTTCAATGAGCAGTTCTTC.

The chain joins TRBV5-4 to TRBJ1-1; D is perhaps TRBD1 (6 bases). The CDR3 is made up of 17 amino acids. V lost 0 bases and J 4 bases, leaving 19 bases between the germline ends. Germline CDR1 and CDR2: SGHNT and YYREEE (reference sequence). In DNA, the CDR3 is TGTGCCAGCAGCTTGGCCCGGGCAGGGGTTGTCGGCACTGAAGCTTTCTTT. It yields the protein CASSLARAGVVGTEAFF.

The V gene is TRBV2, the J gene TRBJ2-1, with TRBD2 matching over 7 bases. Germline V CDR1 and CDR2: SNHLY, FYNNEI. Trimming at V came to 3 bases and at J to 5 bases, leaving 7 bases not matched to a gene. CDR3 length equals 15 residues. The CDR3 bases are TGTGCCAGCAGTGACCCCGGGACTACCGACAATGAGCAGTTCTTC. Translating gives CASSDPGTTDNEQFF.

V gene TRBV20-1 combines with J gene TRBJ2-5, with a weak D call TRBD1 (5 bases). The germline CDR1 and CDR2 sequences are DFQATT and SNEGSKA (reference sequence). This CDR3 has 11 amino acids. With 6 bases removed from V and 1 base from J, the gap between germline ends came to 6 bases. CDR3 coding DNA: TGCAGTGCAGGGGTCCAAGAGACCCAGTACTTC. Residues: CSAGVQETQYF.

The J gene is TRBJ1-1, the V gene TRBV10-3; TRBD1 matches at 7 bases. The V segment lost 6 bases and the J segment 1 base; nucleotides outside the gene matches: 5. This CDR3 contains 14 residues. Germline loops: CDR1 ENHRY, CDR2 SYGVKD. The CDR3 protein is CAIRGQAENTEAFF. As DNA, the CDR3 is TGTGCCATCAGAGGACAGGCTGAGAACACTGAAGCTTTCTTT.

This clone ranks as medium-sized. This chain uses TRBV19 with TRBJ1-6, with a tentative D call TRBD1 (5 bases). There are 13 residues in the CDR3. Trimming took 10 bases from V and 7 from J, leaving 14 bases between them. Germline V gene sequence: CDR1 LNHDA, CDR2 SQIVND (reference sequence). The CDR3 coding sequence is TGTGCCACCGGAGGGGACGGGAATTCACCCCTCCACTTT. Amino acid sequence: CATGGDGNSPLHF.

The rearrangement uses TRBV3-1 (or the pseudogene TRBV3-2) and TRBJ1-2, with 7 bases identical to TRBD1. Trimming cost V 4 bases and J 4 bases; bases outside gene matches: 6. Per germline, CDR1 LGHDT and CDR2 YNNKEL (reference sequence). CDR3 size: 14 residues. The CDR3 region has the DNA TGTGCCAGCAGCCCGGGGACAGCAACCTATGGCTACACCTTC. This encodes CASSPGTATYGYTF.

The chain recombines TRBV6-5 with TRBJ1-5; TRBD1 might be the D (6 bases). This CDR3 comprises 14 residues. Per germline, CDR1 MNHEY and CDR2 SVGAGI. Trimming removed 10 bases at V and 2 bases at J, with 15 bases between. The CDR3 bases are TGTGCCACTACCCCGGGACAACGCAATCAGCCCCAGCATTTT. Translating gives CATTPGQRNQPQHF.